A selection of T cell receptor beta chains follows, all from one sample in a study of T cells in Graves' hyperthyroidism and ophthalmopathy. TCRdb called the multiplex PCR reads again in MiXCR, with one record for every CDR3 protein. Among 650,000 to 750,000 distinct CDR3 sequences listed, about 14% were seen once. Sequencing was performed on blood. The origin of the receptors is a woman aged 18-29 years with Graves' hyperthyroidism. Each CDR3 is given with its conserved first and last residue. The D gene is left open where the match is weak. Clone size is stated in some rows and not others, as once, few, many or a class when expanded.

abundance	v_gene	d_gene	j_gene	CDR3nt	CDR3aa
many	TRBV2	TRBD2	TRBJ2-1	TGTGCAGCAACTCCAACTAGCGGGAGGAGTGAGCAGTTCTTC	CAATPTSGRSEQFF
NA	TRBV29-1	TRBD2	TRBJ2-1	TGCAGCGACACTAGCGGGAGATACAATGAGCAGTCCTTC	CSDTSGRYNEQSF
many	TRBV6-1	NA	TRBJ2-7	TGTGCCAGCAGTTGGGAAGGGCCCGTCTACGAGCAGTACTTC	CASSWEGPVYEQYF
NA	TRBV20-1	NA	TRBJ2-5	TGCAGTGCCCGAACAGGGGAGGGAGGCCGAGAGACCCAGTACTTC	CSARTGEGGRETQYF
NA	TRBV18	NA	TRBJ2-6	TGTGCCAGCTCACCACTGATATCCGGGGCCAACGTCCTGACTTTC	CASSPLISGANVLTF
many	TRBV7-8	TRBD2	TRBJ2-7	TGTGCCAGCAGCCCCTCTTCGGGAGGATACGAGCAGTACTTC	CASSPSSGGYEQYF
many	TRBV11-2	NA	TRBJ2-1	TGTGCCAGCAGCTTAGACCTGACGGGCAATGAGCAGTTCTTC	CASSLDLTGNEQFF
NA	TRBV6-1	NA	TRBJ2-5	TGTGCCAGCAGACAGGGCGTCGTCCCGATAATCGTGGGCGGTCAAGAGACCCAGTACTTC	CASRQGVVPIIVGGQETQYF
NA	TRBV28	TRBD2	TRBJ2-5	TGTGCCAGCAGTCCGAGCGGGAGTGATAGGGAGACCCAGTACTTC	CASSPSGSDRETQYF
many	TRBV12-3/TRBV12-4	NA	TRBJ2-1	TGTGCCAGCAGCCCGGGGGTCGGGGCGTATGAGCAGTTCTTC	CASSPGVGAYEQFF
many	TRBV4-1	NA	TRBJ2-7	TGCGCCAGCAGCAAGGGGTCTGGCTCCTACGAGCAGTACTTC	CASSKGSGSYEQYF
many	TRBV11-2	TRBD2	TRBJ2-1	TGTGCCAGCAGCCTACTAGCGGGAGGGGGTAATGAGCAGTTCTTC	CASSLLAGGGNEQFF
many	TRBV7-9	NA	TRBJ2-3	TGTGCCAGCAGCTTACGCGGCGGGAACACAGATACGCAGTATTTT	CASSLRGGNTDTQYF
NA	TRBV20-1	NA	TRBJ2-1	TGCAGTGCGGACCTACGTCTCAATGAGCAGTTCTTC	CSADLRLNEQFF
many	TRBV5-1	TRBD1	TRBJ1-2	TGCGCCAGCAGCTTGACAGGGGGCCGTGGCTACACCTTC	CASSLTGGRGYTF
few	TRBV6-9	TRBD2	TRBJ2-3	TGTGCCAGCAGTTACGCTAGGCCAGCGGGAGAAGTTAATACGCAGTATTTT	CASSYARPAGEVNTQYF
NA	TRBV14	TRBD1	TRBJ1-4	TGTGCCAGCAGCCCGACAGGGCTAGGTGAAAAACTGTTTTTT	CASSPTGLGEKLFF
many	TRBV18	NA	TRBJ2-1	TGTGCCAGCTCACCGGAAGCCCCTACTTTCCCCTACAATGAGCAGTTCTTC	CASSPEAPTFPYNEQFF
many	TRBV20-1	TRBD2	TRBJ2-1	TGCAGTGCTAGGAGCGGGAGGCACTACAATGAGCAGTTCTTC	CSARSGRHYNEQFF
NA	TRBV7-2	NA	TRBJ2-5	TGTGCCAGCAGCTCTTCCTTCGCCGGTCGACGAGGGGAGACCCAGTACTTC	CASSSSFAGRRGETQYF
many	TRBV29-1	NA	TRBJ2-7	TGCAGCGTTGAAGATAACAGCGGAGGTTCCTACGAGCAGTACTTC	CSVEDNSGGSYEQYF
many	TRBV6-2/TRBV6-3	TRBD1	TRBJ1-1	TGTGCCAGCAGTTACCGAAGACCGGGACAGGGGGCTGTAGCTTTCTTT	CASSYRRPGQGAVAFF
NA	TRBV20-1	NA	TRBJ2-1	TGCAGTGCTAGTGAGCAGTTCTTC	CSASEQFF
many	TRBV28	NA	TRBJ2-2	TGTGCCAGCAGTCGGGGGCTAGTGGAGACCGGGGAGCTGTTTTTT	CASSRGLVETGELFF